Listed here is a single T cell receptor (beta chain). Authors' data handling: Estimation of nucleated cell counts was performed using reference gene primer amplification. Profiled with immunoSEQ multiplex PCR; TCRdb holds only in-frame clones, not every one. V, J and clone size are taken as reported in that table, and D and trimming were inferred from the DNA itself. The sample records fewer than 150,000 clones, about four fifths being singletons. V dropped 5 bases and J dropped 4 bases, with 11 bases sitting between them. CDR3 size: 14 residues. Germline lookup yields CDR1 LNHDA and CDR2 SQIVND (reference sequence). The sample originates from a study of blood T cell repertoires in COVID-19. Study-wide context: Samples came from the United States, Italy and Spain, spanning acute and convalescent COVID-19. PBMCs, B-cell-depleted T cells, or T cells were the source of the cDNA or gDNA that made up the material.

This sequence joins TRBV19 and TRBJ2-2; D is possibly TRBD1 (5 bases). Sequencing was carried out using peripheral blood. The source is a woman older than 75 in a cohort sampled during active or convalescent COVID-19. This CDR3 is CASSWQGTTGELFF. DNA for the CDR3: TGTGCCAGTAGTTGGCAGGGAACCACCGGGGAGCTGTTTTTT.